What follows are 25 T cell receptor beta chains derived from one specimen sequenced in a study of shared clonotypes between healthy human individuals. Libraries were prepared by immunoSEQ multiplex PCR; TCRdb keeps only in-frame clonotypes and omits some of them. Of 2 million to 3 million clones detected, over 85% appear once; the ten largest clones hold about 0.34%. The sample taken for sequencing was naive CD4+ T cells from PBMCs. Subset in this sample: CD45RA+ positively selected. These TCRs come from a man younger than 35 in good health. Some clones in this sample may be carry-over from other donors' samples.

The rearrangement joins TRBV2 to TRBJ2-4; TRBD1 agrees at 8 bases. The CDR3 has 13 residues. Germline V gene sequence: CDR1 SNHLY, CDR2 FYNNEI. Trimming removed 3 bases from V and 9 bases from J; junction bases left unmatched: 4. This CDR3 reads CASSEETGGIQYF. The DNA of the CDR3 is TGTGCCAGCAGTGAGGAAACAGGGGGCATTCAGTACTTC. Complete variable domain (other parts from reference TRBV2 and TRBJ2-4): EPEVTQTPSHQVTQMGQEVILRCVPISNHLYFYWYRQILGQKVEFLVSFYNNEISEKSEIFDDQFSVERPDGSNFTLKIRSTKLEDSAMYFCASSEETGGIQYFGAGTRLSVL.

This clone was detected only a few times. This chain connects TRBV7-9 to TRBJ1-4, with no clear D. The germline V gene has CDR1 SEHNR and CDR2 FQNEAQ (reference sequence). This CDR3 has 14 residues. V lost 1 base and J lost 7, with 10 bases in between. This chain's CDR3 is CASSLVSTAEKLFF. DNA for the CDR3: TGTGCCAGCAGCTTAGTAAGCACAGCTGAAAAACTGTTTTTT.

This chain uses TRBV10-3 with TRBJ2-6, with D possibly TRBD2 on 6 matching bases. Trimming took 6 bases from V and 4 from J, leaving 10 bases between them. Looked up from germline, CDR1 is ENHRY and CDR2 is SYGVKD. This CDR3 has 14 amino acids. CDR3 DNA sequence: TGTGCCATCAGGGAGGGTTTAGGGGCCAACGTCCTGACTTTC. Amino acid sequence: CAIREGLGANVLTF.

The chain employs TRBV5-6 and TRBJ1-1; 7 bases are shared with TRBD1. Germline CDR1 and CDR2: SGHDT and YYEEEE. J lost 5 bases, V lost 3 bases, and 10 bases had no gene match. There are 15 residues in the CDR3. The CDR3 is CASSSGQVRATEAFF. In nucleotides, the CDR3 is TGTGCCAGCAGCTCCGGACAGGTGAGGGCGACTGAAGCTTTCTTT.

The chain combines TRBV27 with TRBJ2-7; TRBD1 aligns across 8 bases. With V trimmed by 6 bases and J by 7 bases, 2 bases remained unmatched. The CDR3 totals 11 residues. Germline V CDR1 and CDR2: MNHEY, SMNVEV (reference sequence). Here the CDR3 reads CASSDRGEQYF. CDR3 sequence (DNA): TGTGCCAGCAGCGACAGGGGTGAGCAGTACTTC.

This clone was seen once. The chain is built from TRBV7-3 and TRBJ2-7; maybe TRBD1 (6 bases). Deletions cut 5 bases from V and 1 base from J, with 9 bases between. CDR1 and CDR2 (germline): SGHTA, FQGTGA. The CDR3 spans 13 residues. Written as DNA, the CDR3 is TGTGCCAGCAGCCAGGACAGTTCCTACGAGCAGTACTTC. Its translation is CASSQDSSYEQYF.

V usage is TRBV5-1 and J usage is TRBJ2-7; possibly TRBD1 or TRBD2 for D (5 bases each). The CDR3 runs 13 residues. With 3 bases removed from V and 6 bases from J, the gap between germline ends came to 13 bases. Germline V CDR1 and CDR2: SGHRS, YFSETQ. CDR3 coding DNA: TGCGCCAGCAGCTGGGGACCCGCAGGCGAGCAGTACTTC. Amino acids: CASSWGPAGEQYF.

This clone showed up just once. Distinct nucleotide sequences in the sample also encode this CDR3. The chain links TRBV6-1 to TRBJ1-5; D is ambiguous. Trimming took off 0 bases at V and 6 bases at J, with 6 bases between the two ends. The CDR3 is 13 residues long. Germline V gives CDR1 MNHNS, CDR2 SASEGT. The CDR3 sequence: CASSEAGFQPQHF. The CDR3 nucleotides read TGTGCCAGCAGTGAAGCGGGGTTTCAGCCCCAGCATTTT.

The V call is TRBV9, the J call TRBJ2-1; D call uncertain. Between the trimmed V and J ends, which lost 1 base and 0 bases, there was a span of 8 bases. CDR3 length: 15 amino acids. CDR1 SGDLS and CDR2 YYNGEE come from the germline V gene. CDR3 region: CASSVPPDSYNEQFF. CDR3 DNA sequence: TGTGCCAGCAGCGTACCTCCAGACTCCTACAATGAGCAGTTCTTC.

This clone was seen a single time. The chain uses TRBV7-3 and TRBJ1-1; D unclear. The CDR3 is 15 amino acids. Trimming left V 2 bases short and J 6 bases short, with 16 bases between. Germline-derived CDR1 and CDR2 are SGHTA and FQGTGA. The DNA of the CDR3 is TGTGCCAGCAGCTTATTAGGCGGGTTAAACGCTGAAGCTTTCTTT. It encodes CASSLLGGLNAEAFF.

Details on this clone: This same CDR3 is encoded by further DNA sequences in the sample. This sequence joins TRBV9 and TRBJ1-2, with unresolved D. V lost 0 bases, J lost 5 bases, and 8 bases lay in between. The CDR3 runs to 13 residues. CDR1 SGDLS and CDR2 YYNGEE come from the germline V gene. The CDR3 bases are TGTGCCAGCAGCGTAGCTACGGGGTATGGCTACACCTTC. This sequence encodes CASSVATGYGYTF.

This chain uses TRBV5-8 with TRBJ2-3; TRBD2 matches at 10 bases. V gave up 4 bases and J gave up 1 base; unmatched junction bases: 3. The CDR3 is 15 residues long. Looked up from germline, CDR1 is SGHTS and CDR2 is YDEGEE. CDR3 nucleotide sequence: TGTGCCAGCAGCGCCGGGACTAGCGGCACAGATACGCAGTATTTT. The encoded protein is CASSAGTSGTDTQYF.

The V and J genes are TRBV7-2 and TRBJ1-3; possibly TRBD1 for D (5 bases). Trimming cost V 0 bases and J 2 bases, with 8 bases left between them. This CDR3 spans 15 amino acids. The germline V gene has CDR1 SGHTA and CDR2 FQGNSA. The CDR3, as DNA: TGTGCCAGCAGCTTAGCTAGGGGAACTGGAAACACCATATATTTT. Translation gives CASSLARGTGNTIYF.

The DNA for the CDR3 is TGCGCCAGCAGCCAGACACAGGTTGGAAATGAAAAACTGTTTTTT. Its translation: CASSQTQVGNEKLFF. This chain links TRBV4-1 with TRBJ1-4, with D maybe TRBD1 (5 bases). Germline V gene sequence: CDR1 MGHRA, CDR2 YSYEKL. This CDR3 has 15 amino acids. V gave up 3 bases and J gave up 5 bases, with 13 bases separating them.

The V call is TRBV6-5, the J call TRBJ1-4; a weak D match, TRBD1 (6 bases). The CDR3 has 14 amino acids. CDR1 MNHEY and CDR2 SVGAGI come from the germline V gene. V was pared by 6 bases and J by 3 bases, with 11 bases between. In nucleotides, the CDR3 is TGTGCCAGCAGGCAGGGGTTAGCTAATGAAAAACTGTTTTTT. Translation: CASRQGLANEKLFF.

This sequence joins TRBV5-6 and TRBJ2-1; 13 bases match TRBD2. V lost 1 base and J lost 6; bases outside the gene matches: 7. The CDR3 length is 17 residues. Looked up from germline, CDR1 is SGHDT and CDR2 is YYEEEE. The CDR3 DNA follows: TGTGCCAGCAGCTTGAGGACTAGCGGGAGTGTGAGCAATGAGCAGTTCTTC. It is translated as CASSLRTSGSVSNEQFF.

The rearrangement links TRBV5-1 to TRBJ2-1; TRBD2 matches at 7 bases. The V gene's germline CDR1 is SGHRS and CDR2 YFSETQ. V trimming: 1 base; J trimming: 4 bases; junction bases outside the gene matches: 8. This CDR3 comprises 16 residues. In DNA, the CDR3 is TGCGCCAGCAGCTTGATGGGGCTAGCGGATTACAATGAGCAGTTCTTC. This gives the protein CASSLMGLADYNEQFF.

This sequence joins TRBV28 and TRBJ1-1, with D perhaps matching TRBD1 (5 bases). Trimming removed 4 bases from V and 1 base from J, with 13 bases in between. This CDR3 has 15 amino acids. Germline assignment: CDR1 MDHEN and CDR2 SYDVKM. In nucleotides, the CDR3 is TGTGCCAGCAGTTCTCCCTCCGGACAGAACACTGAAGCTTTCTTT. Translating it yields CASSSPSGQNTEAFF. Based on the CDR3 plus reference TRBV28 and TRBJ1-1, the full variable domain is DVKVTQSSRYLVKRTGEKVFLECVQDMDHENMFWYRQDPGLGLRLIYFSYDVKMKEKGDIPEGYSVSREKKERFSLILESASTNQTSMYLCASSSPSGQNTEAFFGQGTRLTVV.

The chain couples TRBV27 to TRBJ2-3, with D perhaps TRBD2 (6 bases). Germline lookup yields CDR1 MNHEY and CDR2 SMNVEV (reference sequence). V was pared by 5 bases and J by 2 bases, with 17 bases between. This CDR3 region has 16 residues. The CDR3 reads CASSIHRDWSTDTQYF. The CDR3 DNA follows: TGTGCCAGCAGTATACACCGGGACTGGTCCACAGATACGCAGTATTTT.

The DNA of the CDR3 is TGTGCCAGCAGAAAGGACTCCTATGGGACCCAGTACTTC. As protein: CASRKDSYGTQYF. The V and J genes are TRBV28 and TRBJ2-5; possible D gene TRBD2, 5 bases. Germline V gene data show CDR1 as MDHEN and CDR2 as SYDVKM. The CDR3 runs 13 residues. Trimming cost V 6 bases and J 7 bases, with 15 bases left between them. Complete variable domain (other parts from reference TRBV28 and TRBJ2-5): DVKVTQSSRYLVKRTGEKVFLECVQDMDHENMFWYRQDPGLGLRLIYFSYDVKMKEKGDIPEGYSVSREKKERFSLILESASTNQTSMYLCASRKDSYGTQYFGPGTRLLVL.

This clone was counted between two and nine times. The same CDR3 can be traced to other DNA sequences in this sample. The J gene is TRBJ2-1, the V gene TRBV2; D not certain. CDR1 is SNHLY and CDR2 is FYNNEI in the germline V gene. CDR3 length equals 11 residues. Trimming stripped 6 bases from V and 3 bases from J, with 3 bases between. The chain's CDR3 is CASRDYNEQFF. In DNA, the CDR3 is TGTGCCAGCAGGGACTACAATGAGCAGTTCTTC.

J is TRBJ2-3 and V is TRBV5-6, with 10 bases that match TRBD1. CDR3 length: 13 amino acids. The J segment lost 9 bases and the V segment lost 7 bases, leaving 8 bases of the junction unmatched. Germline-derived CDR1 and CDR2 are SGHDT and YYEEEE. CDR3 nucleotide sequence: TGTGCCAGCTGGGACAGGGGCCGACCGACGCAGTATTTT. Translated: CASWDRGRPTQYF.

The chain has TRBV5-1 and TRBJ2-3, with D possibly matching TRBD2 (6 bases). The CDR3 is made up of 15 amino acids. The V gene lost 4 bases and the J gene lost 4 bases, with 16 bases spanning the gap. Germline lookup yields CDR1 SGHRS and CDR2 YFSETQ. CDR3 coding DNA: TGCGCCAGCAGCCCCCCGGCGGGGCAGGCAGATACGCAGTATTTT. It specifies CASSPPAGQADTQYF.

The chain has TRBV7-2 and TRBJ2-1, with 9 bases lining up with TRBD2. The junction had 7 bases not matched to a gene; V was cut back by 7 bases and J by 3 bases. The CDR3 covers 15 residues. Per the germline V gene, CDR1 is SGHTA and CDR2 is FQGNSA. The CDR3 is CASTRLAASYNEQFF. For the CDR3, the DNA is TGTGCCAGCACCCGACTAGCGGCAAGCTACAATGAGCAGTTCTTC.

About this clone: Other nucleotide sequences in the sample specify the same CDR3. The CDR3 is CSVQGLAVQETQYF. The CDR3 bases are TGCAGCGTTCAAGGACTAGCGGTACAAGAGACCCAGTACTTC. V is TRBV29-1 and J is TRBJ2-5, with 10 bases lining up with TRBD2. CDR1 and CDR2 from the germline V gene are SQVTM and ANQGSEA. The V and J ends lost 5 bases and 2 bases, in that order; junction bases with no gene match: 5. The CDR3 spans 14 residues.